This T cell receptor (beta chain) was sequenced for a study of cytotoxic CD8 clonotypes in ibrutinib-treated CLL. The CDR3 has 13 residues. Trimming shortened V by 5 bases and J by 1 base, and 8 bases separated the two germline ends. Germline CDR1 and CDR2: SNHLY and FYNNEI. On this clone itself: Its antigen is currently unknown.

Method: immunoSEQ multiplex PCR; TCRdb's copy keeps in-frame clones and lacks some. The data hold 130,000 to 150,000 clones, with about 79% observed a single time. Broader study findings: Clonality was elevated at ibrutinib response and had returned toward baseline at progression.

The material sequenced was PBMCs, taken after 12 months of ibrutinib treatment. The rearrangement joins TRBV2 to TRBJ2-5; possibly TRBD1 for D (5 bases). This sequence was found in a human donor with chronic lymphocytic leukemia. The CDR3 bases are TGTGCCAGCAGTCGCGACAGCCAAGAGACCCAGTACTTC. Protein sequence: CASSRDSQETQYF. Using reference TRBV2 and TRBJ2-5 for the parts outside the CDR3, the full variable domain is EPEVTQTPSHQVTQMGQEVILRCVPISNHLYFYWYRQILGQKVEFLVSFYNNEISEKSEIFDDQFSVERPDGSNFTLKIRSTKLEDSAMYFCASSRDSQETQYFGPGTRLLVL.